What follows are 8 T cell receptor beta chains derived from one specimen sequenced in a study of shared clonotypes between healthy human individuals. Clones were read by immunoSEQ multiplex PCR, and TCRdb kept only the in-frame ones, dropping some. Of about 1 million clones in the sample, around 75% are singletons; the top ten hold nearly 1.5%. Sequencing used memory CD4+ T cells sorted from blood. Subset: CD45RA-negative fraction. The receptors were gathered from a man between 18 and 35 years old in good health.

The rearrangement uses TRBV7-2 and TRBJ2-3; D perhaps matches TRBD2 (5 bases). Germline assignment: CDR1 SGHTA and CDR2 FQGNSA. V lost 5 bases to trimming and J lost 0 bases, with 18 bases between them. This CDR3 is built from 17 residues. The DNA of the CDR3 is TGTGCCAGCAGCCGGCAAGGGAGCGCAGCTAGCACAGATACGCAGTATTTT. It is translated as CASSRQGSAASTDTQYF.

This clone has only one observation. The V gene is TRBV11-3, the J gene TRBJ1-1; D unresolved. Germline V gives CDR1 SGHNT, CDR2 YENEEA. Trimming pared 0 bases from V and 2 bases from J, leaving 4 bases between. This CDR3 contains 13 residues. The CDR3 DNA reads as TGTGCCAGCAGCTTAGAGGGAAACACTGAAGCTTTCTTT. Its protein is CASSLEGNTEAFF.

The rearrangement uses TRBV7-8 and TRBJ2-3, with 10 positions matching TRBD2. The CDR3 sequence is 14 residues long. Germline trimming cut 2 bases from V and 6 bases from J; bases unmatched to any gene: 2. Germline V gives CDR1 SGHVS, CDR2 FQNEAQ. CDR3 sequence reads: CASSLSGRVDTQYF. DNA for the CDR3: TGTGCCAGCAGCTTAAGCGGGAGGGTGGATACGCAGTATTTT.

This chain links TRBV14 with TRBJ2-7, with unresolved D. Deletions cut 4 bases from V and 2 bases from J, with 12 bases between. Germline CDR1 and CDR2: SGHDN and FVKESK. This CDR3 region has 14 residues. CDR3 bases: TGTGCCAGCAGCCCACTTGGTACAACCTACGAGCAGTACTTC. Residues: CASSPLGTTYEQYF.

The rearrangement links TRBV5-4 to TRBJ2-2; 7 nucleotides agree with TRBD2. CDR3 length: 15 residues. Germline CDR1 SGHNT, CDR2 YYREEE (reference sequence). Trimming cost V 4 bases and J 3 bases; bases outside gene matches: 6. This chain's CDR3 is CASSRGLPDTGELFF. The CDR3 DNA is TGTGCCAGCAGCAGGGGACTACCCGACACCGGGGAGCTGTTTTTT.

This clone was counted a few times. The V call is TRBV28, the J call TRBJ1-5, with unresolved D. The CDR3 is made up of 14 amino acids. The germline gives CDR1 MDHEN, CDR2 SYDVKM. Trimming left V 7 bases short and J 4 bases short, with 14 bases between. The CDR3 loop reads CASTLRRMNQPQHF. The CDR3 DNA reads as TGTGCCAGCACCCTGAGGAGGATGAATCAGCCCCAGCATTTT.

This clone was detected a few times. The CDR3 nucleotides are TGCGCCAGCAGAGGACTAGCGGGGGCACCGTTCTTC. Amino acids: CASRGLAGAPFF. The J gene is TRBJ2-1, the V gene TRBV10-2; 13 positions agree with TRBD2. The V gene's germline CDR1 is WSHSY and CDR2 SAAADI. V was pared by 6 bases and J by 15 bases, with 5 bases of the junction left unmatched. The length of the CDR3 is 12 residues.

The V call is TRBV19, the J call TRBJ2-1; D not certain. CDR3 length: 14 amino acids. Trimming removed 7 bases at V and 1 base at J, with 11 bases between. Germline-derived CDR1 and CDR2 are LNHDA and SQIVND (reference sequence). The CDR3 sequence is CASTRALSYNEQFF. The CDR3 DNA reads TGTGCCAGTACTAGAGCCTTATCCTACAATGAGCAGTTCTTC. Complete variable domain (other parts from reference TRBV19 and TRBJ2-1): DGGITQSPKYLFRKEGQNVTLSCEQNLNHDAMYWYRQDPGQGLRLIYYSQIVNDFQKGDIAEGYSVSREKKESFPLTVTSAQKNPTAFYLCASTRALSYNEQFFGPGTRLTVL.